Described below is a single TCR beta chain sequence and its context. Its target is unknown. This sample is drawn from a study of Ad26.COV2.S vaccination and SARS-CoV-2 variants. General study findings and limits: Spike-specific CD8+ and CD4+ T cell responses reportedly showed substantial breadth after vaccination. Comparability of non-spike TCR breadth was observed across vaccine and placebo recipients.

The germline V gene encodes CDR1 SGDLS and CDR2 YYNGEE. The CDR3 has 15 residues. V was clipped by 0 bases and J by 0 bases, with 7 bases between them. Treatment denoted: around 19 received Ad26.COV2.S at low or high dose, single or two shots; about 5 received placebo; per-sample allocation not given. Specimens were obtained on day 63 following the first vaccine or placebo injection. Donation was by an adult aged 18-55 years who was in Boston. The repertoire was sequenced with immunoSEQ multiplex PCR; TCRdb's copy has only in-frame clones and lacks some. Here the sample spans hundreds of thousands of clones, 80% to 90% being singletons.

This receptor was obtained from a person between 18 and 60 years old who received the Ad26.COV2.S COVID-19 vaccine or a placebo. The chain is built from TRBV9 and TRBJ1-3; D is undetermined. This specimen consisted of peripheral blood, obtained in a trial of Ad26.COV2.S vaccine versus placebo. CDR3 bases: TGTGCCAGCAGCGTAGTGGACGACTCTGGAAACACCATATATTTT. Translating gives CASSVVDDSGNTIYF.